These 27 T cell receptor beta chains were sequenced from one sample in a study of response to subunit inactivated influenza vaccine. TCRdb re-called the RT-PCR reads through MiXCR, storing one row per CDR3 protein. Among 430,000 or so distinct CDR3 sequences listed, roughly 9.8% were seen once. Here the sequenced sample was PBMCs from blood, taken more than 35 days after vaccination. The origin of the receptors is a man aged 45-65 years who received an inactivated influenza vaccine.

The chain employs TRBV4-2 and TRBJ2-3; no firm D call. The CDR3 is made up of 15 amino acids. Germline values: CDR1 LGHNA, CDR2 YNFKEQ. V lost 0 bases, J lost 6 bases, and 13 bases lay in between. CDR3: CASSQDGTSRDTQYF. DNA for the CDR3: TGTGCCAGCAGCCAAGATGGAACGAGCAGGGATACGCAGTATTTT.

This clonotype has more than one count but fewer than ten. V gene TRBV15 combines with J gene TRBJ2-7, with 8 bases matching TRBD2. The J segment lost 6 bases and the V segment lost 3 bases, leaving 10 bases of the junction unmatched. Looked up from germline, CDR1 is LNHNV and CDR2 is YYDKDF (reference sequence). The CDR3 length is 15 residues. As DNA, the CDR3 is TGTGCCACCAGCAGCGGGACTAGGGGGGTGAGCGAGCAGTACTTC. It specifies CATSSGTRGVSEQYF. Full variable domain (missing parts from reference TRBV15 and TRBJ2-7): DAMVIQNPRYQVTQFGKPVTLSCSQTLNHNVMYWYQQKSSQAPKLLFHYYDKDFNNEADTPDNFQSRRPNTSFCFLDIRSPGLGDTAMYLCATSSGTRGVSEQYFGPGTRLTVT.

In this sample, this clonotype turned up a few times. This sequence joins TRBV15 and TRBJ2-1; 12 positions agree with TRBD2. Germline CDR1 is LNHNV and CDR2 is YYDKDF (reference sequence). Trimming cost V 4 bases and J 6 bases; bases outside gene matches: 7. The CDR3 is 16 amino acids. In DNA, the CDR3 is TGTGCCACCAGCATTAGACTAGCGGGAGTTTCCAATGAGCAGTTCTTC. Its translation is CATSIRLAGVSNEQFF.

CDR3 in amino acids: CASSPGGQGATDTQYF. The CDR3, as DNA: TGCGCCAGCAGCCCCGGAGGACAGGGGGCCACAGATACGCAGTATTTT. The chain recombines TRBV5-1 with TRBJ2-3; 11 nucleotides line up with TRBD1. With V trimmed by 4 bases and J by 2 bases, 6 bases remained unmatched. The germline V gene has CDR1 SGHRS and CDR2 YFSETQ. The CDR3 contains 16 residues.

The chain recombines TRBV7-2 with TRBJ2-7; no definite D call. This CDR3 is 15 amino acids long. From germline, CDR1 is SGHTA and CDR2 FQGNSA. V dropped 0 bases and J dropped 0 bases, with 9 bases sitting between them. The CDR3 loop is CASSLASGVSYEQYF. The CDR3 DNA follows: TGTGCCAGCAGCTTAGCGTCTGGGGTCTCCTACGAGCAGTACTTC.

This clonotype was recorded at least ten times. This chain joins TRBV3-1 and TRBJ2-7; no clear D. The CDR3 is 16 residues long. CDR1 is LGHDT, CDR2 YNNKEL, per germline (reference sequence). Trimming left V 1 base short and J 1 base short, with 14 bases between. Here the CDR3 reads CASSQGAVGRSYEQYF. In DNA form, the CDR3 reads TGTGCCAGCAGCCAAGGGGCCGTGGGTCGATCCTACGAGCAGTACTTC.

The CDR3 reads CAIRDSSSGANVLTF. The CDR3 nucleotides are TGTGCCATCCGGGACTCTTCCTCTGGGGCCAACGTCCTGACTTTC. The genes are TRBV10-3 and TRBJ2-6, with D perhaps matching TRBD2 (6 bases). CDR3 size: 15 residues. Trimming removed 8 bases from V and 0 bases from J, with 11 bases in between. Germline CDR1 ENHRY, CDR2 SYGVKD.

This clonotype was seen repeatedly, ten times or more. The CDR3 here is CSVDHSGGLTF. The DNA for the CDR3 is TGCAGCGTTGACCACAGTGGGGGTTTGACCTTC. The chain is built from TRBV29-1 and TRBJ1-2, with TRBD1 as a possible D gene (5 bases). The length of the CDR3 is 11 residues. Between the trimmed V and J ends, which lost 3 bases and 14 bases, there was a span of 16 bases. In germline, CDR1 is SQVTM, CDR2 ANQGSEA.

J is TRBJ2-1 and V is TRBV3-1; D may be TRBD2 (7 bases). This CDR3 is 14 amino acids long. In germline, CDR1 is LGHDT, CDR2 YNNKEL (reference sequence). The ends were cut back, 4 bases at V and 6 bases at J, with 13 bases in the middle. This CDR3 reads CASSRGGGLNEQFF. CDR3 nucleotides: TGTGCCAGCAGCCGGGGGGGGGGCCTCAATGAGCAGTTCTTC.

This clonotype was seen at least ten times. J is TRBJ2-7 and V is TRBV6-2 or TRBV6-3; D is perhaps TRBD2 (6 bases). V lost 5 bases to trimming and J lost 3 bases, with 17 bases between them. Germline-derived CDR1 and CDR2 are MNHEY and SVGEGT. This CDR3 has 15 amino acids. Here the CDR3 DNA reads TGTGCCAGCAGTCACCCTTTTGCGGGAAGCTACGAGCAGTACTTC. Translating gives CASSHPFAGSYEQYF.

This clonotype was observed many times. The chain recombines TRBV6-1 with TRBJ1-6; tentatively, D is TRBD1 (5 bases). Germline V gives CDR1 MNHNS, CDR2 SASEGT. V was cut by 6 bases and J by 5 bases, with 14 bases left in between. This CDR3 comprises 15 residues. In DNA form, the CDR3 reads TGTGCCAGCAGAACCACCAGGGTGAATAATTCACCCCTCCACTTT. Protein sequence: CASRTTRVNNSPLHF.

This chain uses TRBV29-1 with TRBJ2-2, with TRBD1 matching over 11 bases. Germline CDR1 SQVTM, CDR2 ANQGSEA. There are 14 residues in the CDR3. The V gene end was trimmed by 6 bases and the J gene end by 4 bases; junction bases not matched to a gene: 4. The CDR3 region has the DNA TGCAGCGTCGTCGGGACAGGGGGCACCGGGGAGCTGTTTTTT. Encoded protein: CSVVGTGGTGELFF.

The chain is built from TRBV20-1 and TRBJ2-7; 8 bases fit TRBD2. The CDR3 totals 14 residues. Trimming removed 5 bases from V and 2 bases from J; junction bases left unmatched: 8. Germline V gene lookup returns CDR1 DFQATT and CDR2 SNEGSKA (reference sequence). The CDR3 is CSAEVSGATYEQYF. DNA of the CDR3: TGCAGTGCTGAGGTTAGCGGGGCCACCTACGAGCAGTACTTC.

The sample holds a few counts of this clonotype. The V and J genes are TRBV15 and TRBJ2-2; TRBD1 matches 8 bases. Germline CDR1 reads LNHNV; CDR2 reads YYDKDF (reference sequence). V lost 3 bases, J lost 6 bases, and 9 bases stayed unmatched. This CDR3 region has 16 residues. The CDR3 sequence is CATSRVRGRVAGELFF. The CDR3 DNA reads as TGTGCCACCAGCAGGGTCAGGGGGCGCGTCGCCGGGGAGCTGTTTTTT.

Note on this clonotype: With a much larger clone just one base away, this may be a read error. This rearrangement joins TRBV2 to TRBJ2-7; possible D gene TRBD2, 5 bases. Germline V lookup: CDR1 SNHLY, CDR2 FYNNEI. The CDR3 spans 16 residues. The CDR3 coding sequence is TGTGCCACCAGTTTAGATCCCAGAGGGAAGAGCCACGAGCAGTACTTC. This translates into CATSLDPRGKSHEQYF. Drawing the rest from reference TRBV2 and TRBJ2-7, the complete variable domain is EPEVTQTPSHQVTQMGQEVILRCVPISNHLYFYWYRQILGQKVEFLVSFYNNEISEKSEIFDDQFSVERPDGSNFTLKIRSTKLEDSAMYFCATSLDPRGKSHEQYFGPGTRLTVT.

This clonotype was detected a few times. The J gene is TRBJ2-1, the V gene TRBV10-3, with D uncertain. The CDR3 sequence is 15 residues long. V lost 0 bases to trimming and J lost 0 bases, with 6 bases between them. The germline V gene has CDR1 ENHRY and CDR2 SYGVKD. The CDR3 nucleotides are TGTGCCATCAGTGAGTCTGTGGACTCCTACAATGAGCAGTTCTTC. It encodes CAISESVDSYNEQFF.

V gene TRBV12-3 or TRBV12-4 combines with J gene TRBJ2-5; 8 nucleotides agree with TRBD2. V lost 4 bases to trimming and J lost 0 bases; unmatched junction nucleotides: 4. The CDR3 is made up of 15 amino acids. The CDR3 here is CASSWGGGYQETQYF. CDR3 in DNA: TGTGCCAGCAGTTGGGGCGGGGGGTACCAAGAGACCCAGTACTTC.

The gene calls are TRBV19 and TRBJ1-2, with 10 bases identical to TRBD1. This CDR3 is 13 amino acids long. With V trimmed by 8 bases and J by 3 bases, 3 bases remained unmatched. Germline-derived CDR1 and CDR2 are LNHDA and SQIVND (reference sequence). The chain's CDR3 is CASGGQGYYGYTF. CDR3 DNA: TGTGCCAGTGGGGGACAGGGGTACTATGGCTACACCTTC. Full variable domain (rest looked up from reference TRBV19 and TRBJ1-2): DGGITQSPKYLFRKEGQNVTLSCEQNLNHDAMYWYRQDPGQGLRLIYYSQIVNDFQKGDIAEGYSVSREKKESFPLTVTSAQKNPTAFYLCASGGQGYYGYTFGSGTRLTVV.

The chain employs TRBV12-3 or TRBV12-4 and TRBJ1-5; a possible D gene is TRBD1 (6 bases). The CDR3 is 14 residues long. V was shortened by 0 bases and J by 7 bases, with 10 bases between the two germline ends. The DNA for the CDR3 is TGTGCCAGCAGTTTAGCCAGGGGATCGCAGCCCCAGCATTTT. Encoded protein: CASSLARGSQPQHF.

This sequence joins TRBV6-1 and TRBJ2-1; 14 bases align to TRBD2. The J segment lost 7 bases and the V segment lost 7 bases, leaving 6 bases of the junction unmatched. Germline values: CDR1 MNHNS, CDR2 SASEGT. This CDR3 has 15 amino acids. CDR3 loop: CASTPGTSGSNEQFF. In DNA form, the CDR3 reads TGTGCCAGCACTCCCGGGACTAGCGGGAGTAATGAGCAGTTCTTC.

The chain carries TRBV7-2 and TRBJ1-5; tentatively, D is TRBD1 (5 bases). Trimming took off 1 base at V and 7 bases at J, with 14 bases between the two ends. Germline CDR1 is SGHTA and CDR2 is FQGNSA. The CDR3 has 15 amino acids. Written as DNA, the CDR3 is TGTGCCAGCAGCTTAGTGGTCTCAGGGATCCAGCCCCAGCATTTT. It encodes CASSLVVSGIQPQHF.

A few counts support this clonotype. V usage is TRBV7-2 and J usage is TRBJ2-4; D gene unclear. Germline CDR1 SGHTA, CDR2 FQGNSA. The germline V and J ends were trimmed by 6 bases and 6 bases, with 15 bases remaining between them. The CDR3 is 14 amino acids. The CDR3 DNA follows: TGTGCCAGCAGTTTAAGGCAGGATGTAAACATTCAGTACTTC. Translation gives CASSLRQDVNIQYF.

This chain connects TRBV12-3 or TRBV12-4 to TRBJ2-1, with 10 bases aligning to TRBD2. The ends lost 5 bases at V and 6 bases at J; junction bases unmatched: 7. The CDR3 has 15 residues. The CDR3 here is CASSPSGSFLNEQFF. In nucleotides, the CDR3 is TGTGCCAGCAGTCCTAGCGGGAGCTTCCTCAATGAGCAGTTCTTC.

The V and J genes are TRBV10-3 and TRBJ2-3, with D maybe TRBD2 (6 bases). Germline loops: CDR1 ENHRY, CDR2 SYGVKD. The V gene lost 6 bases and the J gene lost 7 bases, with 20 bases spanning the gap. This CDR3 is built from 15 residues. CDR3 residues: CAISPPGLIAHTQYF. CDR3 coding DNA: TGTGCCATCAGCCCTCCGGGACTGATCGCGCATACGCAGTATTTT.

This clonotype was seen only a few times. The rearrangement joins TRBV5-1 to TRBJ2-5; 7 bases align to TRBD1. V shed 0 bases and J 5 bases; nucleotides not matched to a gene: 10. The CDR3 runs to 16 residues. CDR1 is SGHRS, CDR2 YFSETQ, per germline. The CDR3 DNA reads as TGCGCCAGCAGCTTGGAGTGGACAGGAGGTAGTGAGACCCAGTACTTC. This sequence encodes CASSLEWTGGSETQYF.

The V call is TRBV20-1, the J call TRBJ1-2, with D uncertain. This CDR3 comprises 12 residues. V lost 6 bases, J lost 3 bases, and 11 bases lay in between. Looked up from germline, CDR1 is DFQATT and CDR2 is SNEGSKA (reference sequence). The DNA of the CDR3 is TGCAGTGCAAGACGGGTCCACTATGGCTACACCTTC. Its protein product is CSARRVHYGYTF.

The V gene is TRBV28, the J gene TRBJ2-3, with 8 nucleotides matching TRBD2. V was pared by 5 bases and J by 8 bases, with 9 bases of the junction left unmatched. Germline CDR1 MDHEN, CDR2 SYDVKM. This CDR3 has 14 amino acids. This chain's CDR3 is CASSPGLAGVTQYF. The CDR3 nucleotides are TGTGCCAGCAGTCCCGGACTAGCAGGCGTTACGCAGTATTTT.